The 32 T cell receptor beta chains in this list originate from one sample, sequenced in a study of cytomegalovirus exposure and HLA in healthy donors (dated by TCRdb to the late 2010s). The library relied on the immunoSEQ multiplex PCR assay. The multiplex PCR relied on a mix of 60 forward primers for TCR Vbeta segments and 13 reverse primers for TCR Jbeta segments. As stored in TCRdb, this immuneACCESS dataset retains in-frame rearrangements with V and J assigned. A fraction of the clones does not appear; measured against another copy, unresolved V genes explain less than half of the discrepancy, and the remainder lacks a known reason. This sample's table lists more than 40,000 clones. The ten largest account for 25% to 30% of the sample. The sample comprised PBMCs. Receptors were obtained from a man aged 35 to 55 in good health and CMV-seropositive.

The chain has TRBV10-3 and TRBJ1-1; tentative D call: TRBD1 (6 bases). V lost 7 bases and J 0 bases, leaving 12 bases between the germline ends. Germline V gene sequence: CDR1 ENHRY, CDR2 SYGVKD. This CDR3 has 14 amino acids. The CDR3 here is CAINQDRMNTEAFF. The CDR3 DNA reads TGTGCCATCAACCAAGACAGGATGAACACTGAAGCTTTCTTT.

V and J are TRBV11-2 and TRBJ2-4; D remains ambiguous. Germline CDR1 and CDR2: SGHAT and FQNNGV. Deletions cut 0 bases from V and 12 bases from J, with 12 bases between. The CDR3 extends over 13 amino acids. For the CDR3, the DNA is TGTGCCAGCAGCTTAGATCGTACTACCCGTCAGTACTTC. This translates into CASSLDRTTRQYF.

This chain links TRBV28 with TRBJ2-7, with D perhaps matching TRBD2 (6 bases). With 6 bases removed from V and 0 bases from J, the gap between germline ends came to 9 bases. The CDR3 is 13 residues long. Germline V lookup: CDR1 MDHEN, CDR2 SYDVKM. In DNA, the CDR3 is TGTGCCAGCAGGCCCGGGGGCTCCTACGAGCAGTACTTC. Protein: CASRPGGSYEQYF.

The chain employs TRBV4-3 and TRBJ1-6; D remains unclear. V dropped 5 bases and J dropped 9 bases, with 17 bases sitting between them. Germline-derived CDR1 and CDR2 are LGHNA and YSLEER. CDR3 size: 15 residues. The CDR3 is CASSRRQPSGSPLHF. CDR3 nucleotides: TGCGCCAGCAGCAGGAGGCAGCCCTCCGGTTCACCCCTCCACTTT.

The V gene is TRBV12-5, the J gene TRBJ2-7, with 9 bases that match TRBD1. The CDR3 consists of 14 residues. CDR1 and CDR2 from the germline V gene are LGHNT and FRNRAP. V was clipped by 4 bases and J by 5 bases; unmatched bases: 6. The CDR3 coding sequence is TGTGCTAGTGGTTCCGGGACAGGGAGCGACGAGCAGTACTTC. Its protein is CASGSGTGSDEQYF.

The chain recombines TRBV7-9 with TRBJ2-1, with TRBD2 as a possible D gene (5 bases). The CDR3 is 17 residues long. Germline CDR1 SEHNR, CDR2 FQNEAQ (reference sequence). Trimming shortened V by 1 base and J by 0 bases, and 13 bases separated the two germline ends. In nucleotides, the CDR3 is TGTGCCAGCAGCTTAGATCGAGCGGTGAGCTCCTACAATGAGCAGTTCTTC. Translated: CASSLDRAVSSYNEQFF.

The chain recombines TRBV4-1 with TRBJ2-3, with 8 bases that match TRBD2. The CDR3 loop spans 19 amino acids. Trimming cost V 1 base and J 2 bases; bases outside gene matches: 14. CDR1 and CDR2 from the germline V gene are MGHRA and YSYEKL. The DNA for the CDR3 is TGCGCCAGCAGCCAAGGAGGGGGGACTAGTGGGAGTCCCACAGATACGCAGTATTTT. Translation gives CASSQGGGTSGSPTDTQYF.

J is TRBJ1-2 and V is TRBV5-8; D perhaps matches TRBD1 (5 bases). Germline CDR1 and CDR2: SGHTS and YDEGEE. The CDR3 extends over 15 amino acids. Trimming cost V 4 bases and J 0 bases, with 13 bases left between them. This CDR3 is CASSLRGSTNYGYTF. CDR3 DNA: TGTGCCAGCAGCCTACGGGGGAGTACTAACTATGGCTACACCTTC.

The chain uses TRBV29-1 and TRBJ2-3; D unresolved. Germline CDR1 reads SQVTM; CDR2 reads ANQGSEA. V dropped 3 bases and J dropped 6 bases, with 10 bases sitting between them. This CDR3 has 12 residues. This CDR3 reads CSVDRPQDTQYF. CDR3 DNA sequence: TGCAGCGTTGACAGGCCACAGGATACGCAGTATTTT.

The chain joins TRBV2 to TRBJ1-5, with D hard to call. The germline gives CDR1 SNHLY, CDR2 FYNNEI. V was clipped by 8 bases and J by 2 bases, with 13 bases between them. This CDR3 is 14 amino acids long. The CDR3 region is CASERGGGNQPQHF. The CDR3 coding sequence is TGTGCCAGCGAACGGGGAGGCGGCAATCAGCCCCAGCATTTT.

The DNA for the CDR3 is TGTGCCAGCAGTTCCCCCACGAGCGGGACGCAGTTCTTC. This translates into CASSSPTSGTQFF. The J gene is TRBJ2-1, the V gene TRBV27, with 7 nucleotides matching TRBD2. CDR1 is MNHEY and CDR2 is SMNVEV in the germline V gene (reference sequence). Losses at the gene ends were 4 bases for V and 12 bases for J; bases not matched to a gene: 9. The length of the CDR3 is 13 residues.

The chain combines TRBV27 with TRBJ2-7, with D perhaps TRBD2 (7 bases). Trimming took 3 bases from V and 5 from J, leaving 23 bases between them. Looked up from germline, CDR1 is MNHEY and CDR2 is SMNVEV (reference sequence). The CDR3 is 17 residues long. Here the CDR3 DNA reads TGTGCCAGCAGTTTCCGTTGGGGGGGGGCCACCCTCGACGAGCAGTACTTC. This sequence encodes CASSFRWGGATLDEQYF.

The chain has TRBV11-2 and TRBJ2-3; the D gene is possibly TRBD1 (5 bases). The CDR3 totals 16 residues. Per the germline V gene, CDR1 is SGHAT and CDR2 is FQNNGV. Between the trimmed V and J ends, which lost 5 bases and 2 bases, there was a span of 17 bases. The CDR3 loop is CASSPYLGQTTDTQYF. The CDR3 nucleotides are TGTGCCAGCAGCCCCTACCTCGGACAAACCACAGATACGCAGTATTTT. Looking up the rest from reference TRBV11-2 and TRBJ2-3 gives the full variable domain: EAGVAQSPRYKIIEKRQSVAFWCNPISGHATLYWYQQILGQGPKLLIQFQNNGVVDDSQLPKDRFSAERLKGVDSTLKIQPAKLEDSAVYLCASSPYLGQTTDTQYFGPGTRLTVL.

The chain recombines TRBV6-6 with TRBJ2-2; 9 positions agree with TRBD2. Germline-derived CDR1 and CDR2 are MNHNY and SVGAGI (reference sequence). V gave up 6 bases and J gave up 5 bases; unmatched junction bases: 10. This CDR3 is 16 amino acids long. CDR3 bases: TGTGCCAGCAGACCCGGGGTAGCGGGGGTTACCGGGGAGCTGTTTTTT. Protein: CASRPGVAGVTGELFF.

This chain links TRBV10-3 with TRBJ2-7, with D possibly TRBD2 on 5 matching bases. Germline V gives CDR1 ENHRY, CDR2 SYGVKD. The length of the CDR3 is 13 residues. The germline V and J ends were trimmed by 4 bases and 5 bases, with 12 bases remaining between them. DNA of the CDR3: TGTGCCATCAGTGTCGCGGGTGCTAACGAGCAGTACTTC. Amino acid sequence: CAISVAGANEQYF.

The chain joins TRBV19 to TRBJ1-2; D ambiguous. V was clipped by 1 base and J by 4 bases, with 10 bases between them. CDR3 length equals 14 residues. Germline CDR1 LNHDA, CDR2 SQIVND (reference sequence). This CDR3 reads CASSIATAAYGYTF. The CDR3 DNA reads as TGTGCCAGTAGTATAGCTACAGCCGCCTATGGCTACACCTTC.

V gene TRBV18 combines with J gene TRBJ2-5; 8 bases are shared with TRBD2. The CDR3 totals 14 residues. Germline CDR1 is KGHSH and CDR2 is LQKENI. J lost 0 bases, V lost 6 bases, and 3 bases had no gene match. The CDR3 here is CASSSRGDQETQYF. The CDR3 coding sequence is TGTGCCAGCTCTTCGCGGGGGGACCAAGAGACCCAGTACTTC.

CDR3: CAKRTGTSGGWDTQYF. The CDR3 bases are TGCGCCAAAAGGACCGGGACTAGCGGGGGGTGGGATACGCAGTATTTT. This sequence joins TRBV5-1 and TRBJ2-3; 15 bases match TRBD2. CDR3 length: 16 amino acids. Germline lookup yields CDR1 SGHRS and CDR2 YFSETQ. V lost 9 bases, J lost 6 bases, and 11 bases stayed unmatched.

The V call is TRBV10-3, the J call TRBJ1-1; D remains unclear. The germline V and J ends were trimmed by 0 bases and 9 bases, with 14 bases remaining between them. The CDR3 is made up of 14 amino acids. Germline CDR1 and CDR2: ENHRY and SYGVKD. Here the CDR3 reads CAISESGSRLQAFF. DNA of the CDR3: TGTGCCATCAGTGAGTCGGGCTCAAGACTACAAGCTTTCTTT.

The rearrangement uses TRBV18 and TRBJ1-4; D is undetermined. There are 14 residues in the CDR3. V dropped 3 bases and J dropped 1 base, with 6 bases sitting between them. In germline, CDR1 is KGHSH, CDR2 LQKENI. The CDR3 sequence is CASSPPGTNEKLFF. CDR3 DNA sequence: TGTGCCAGCTCACCCCCGGGAACTAATGAAAAACTGTTTTTT.

The CDR3 coding sequence is TGTGCCAGCAGCTTGGCCGGCAGGGGGGCGGTCTACGAGCAGTACTTC. It translates to CASSLAGRGAVYEQYF. The genes are TRBV5-6 and TRBJ2-7; weak D call: TRBD1 (7 bases). From germline, CDR1 is SGHDT and CDR2 YYEEEE. The CDR3 sequence is 16 residues long. The V and J ends lost 0 bases and 3 bases respectively, with 16 bases between them.

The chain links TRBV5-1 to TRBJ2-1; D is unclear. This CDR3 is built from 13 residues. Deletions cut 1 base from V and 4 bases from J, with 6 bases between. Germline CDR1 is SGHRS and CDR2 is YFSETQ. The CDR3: CASSLTEYNEQFF. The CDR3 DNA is TGCGCCAGCAGCTTGACGGAGTACAATGAGCAGTTCTTC.

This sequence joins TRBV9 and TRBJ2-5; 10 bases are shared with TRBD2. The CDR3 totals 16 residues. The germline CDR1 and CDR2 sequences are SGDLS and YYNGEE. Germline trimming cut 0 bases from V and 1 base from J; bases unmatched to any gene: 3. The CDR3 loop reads CASSVVAGGPQETQYF. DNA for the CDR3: TGTGCCAGCAGCGTAGTAGCGGGGGGACCCCAAGAGACCCAGTACTTC.

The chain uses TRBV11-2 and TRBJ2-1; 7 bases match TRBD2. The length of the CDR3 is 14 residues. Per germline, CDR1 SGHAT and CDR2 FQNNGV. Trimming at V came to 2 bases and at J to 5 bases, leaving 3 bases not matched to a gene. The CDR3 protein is CASSLTGLDNEQFF. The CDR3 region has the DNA TGTGCCAGCAGCTTAACCGGACTAGACAATGAGCAGTTCTTC.

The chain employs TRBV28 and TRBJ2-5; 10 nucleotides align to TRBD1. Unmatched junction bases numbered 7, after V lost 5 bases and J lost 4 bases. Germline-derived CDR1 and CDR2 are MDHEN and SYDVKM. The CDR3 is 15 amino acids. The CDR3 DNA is TGTGCCAGCAGTACCCCCGGGACAGGGGTAGAGACCCAGTACTTC. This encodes CASSTPGTGVETQYF.

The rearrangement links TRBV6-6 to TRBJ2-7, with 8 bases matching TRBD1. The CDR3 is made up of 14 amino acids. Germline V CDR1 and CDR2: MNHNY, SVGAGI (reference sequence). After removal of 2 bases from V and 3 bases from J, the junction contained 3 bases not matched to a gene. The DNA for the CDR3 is TGTGCCAGCAGTTACGGTACAGGGGGCTACGAGCAGTACTTC. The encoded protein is CASSYGTGGYEQYF.

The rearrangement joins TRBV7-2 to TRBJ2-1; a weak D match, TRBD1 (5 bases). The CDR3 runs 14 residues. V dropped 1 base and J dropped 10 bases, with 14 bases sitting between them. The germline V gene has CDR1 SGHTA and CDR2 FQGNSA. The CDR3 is CASSLGARAMEQFF. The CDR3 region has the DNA TGTGCCAGCAGCTTAGGGGCCAGGGCTATGGAGCAGTTCTTC.

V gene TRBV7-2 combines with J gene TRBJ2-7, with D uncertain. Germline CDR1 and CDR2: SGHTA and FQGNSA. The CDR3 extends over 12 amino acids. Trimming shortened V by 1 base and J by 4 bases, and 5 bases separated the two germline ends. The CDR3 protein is CASSLVPYEQYF. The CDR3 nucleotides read TGTGCCAGCAGCTTAGTCCCTTACGAGCAGTACTTC.

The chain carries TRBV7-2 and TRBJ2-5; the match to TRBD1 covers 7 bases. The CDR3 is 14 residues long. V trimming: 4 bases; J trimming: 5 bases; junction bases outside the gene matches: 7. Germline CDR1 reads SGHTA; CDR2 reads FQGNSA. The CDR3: CASSSTTGLETQYF. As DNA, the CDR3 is TGTGCCAGCAGCTCAACGACAGGGTTGGAGACCCAGTACTTC.

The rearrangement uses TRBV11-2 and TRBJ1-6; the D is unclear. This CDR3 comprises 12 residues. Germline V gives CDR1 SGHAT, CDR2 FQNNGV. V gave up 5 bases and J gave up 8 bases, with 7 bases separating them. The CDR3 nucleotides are TGTGCCAGCAGCGTGAGGGATTCACCCCTCCACTTT. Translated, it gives CASSVRDSPLHF.

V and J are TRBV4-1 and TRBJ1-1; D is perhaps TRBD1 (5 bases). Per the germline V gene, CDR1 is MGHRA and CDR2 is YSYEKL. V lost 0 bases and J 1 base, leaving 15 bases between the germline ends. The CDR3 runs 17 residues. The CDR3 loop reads CASSQEGEAIGNTEAFF. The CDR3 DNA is TGCGCCAGCAGCCAAGAGGGGGAGGCCATCGGGAACACTGAAGCTTTCTTT.

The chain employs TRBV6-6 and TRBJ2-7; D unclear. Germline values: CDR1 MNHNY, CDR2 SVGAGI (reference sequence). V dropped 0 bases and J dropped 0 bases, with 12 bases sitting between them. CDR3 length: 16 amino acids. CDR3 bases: TGTGCCAGCAGTTACTCGCCAGGCCCCTCCTCCTACGAGCAGTACTTC. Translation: CASSYSPGPSSYEQYF.